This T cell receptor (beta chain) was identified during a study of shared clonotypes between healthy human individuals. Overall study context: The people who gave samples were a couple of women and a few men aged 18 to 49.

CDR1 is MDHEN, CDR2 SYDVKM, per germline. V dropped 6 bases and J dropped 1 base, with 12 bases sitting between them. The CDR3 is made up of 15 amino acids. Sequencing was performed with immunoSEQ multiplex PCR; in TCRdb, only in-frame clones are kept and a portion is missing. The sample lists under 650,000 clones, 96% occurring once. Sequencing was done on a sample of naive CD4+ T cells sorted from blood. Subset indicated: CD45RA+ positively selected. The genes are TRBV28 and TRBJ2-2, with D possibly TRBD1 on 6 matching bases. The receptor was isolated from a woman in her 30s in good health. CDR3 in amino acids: CASRSQGLNTGELFF. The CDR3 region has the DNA TGTGCCAGCAGGTCACAGGGCCTGAACACCGGGGAGCTGTTTTTT.